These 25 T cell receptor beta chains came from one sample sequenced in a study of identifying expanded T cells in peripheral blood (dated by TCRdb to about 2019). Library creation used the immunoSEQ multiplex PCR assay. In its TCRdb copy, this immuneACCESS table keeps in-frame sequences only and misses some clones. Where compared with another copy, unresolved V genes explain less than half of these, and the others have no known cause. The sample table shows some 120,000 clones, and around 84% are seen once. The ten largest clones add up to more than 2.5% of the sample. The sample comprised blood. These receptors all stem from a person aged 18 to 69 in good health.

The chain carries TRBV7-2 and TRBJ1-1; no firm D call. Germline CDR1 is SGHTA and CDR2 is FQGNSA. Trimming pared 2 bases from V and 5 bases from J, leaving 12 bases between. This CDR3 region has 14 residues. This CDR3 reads CASSLRRKETEAFF. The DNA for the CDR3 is TGTGCCAGCAGCTTAAGGAGGAAAGAGACTGAAGCTTTCTTT.

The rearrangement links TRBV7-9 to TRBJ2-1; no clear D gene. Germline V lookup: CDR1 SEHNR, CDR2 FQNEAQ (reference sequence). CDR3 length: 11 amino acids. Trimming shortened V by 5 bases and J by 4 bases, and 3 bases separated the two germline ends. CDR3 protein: CASSVYNEQFF. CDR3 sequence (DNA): TGTGCCAGCAGCGTATACAATGAGCAGTTCTTC.

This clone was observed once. The DNA of the CDR3 is TGCGCCACCAATATGGGGTATGCTACTAGAGAGGATTCGTCCTACAATGAGCAGTTCTTC. Translation gives CATNMGYATREDSSYNEQFF. The rearrangement uses TRBV5-1 and TRBJ2-1, with D tentatively TRBD2 (5 bases). V lost 9 bases to trimming and J lost 1 base, with 32 bases between them. CDR1 and CDR2 from the germline V gene are SGHRS and YFSETQ. The CDR3 is made up of 20 amino acids. The full variable domain, with the rest looked up from reference TRBV5-1 and TRBJ2-1, is KAGVTQTPRYLIKTRGQQVTLSCSPISGHRSVSWYQQTPGQGLQFLFEYFSETQRNKGNFPGRFSGRQFSNSRSEMNVSTLELGDSALYLCATNMGYATREDSSYNEQFFGPGTRLTVL.

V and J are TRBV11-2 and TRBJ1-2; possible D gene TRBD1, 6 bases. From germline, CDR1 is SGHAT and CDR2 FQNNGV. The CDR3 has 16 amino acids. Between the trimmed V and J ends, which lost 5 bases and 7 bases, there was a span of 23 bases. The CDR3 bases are TGTGCCAGCAGCACGGGATATGGGCAGGGGATAAGTGGCTACACCTTC. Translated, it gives CASSTGYGQGISGYTF.

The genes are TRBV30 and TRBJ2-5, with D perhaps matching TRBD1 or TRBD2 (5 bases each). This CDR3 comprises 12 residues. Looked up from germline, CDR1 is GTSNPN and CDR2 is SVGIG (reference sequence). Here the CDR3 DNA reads TGTGGCGCGGCCGGGGCCGGGGAGACCCAGTACTTC. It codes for CGAAGAGETQYF.

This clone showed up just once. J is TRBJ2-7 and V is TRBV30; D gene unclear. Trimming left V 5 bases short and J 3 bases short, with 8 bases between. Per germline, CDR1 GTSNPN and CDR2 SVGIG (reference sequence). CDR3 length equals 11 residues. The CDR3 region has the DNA TGTGCCTGGGGGGAAAACTACGAGCAGTACTTC. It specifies CAWGENYEQYF.

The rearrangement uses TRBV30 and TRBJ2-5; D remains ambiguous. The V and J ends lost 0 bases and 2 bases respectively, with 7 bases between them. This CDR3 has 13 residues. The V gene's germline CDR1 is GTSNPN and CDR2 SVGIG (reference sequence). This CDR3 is CAWSVALQETQYF. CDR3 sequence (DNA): TGTGCCTGGAGTGTGGCATTGCAAGAGACCCAGTACTTC. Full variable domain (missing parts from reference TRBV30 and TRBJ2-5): SQTIHQWPATLVQPVGSPLSLECTVEGTSNPNLYWYRQAAGRGLQLLFYSVGIGQISSEVPQNLSASRPQDRQFILSSKKLLLSDSGFYLCAWSVALQETQYFGPGTRLLVL.

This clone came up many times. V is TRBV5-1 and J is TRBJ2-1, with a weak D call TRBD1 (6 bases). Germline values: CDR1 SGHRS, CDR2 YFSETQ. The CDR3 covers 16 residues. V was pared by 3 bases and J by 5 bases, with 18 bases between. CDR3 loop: CASSSESSGHNNEQFF. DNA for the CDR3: TGCGCCAGCAGCTCGGAATCCTCGGGACACAACAATGAGCAGTTCTTC.

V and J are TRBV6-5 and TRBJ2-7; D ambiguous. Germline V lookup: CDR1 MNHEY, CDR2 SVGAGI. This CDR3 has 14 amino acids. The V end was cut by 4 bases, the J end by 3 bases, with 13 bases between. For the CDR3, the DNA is TGTGCCAGCAGTTCTGGGATTTACGTCTACGAGCAGTACTTC. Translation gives CASSSGIYVYEQYF.

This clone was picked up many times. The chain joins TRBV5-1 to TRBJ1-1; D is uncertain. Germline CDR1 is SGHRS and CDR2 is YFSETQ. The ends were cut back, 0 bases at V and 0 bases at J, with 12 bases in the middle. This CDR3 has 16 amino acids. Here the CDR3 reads CASSLASGGMNTEAFF. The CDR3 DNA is TGCGCCAGCAGCTTGGCCTCGGGCGGCATGAACACTGAAGCTTTCTTT.

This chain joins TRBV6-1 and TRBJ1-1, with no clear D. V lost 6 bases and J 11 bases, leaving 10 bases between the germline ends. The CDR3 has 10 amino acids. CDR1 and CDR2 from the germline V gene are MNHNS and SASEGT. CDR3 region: CASRFFFAFF. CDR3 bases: TGTGCCAGCAGGTTCTTCTTTGCTTTCTTT.

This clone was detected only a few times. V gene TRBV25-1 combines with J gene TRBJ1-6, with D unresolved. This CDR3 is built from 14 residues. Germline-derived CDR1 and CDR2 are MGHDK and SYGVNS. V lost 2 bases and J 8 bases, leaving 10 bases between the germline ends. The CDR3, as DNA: TGTGCCAGCAGTGAAGCCGGGCCACATTCACCCCTCCACTTT. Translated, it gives CASSEAGPHSPLHF.

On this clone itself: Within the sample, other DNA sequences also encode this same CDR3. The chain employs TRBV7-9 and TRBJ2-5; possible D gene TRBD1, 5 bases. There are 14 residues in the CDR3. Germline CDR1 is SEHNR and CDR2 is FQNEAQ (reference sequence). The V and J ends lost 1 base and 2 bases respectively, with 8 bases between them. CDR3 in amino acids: CASSLGTLQETQYF. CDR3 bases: TGTGCCAGCAGCTTAGGGACACTACAAGAGACCCAGTACTTC.

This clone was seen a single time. The CDR3 coding sequence is TGTGCCAGTAGTCCTAGCGGGAAAGAGACCCAGTACTTC. Amino acid sequence: CASSPSGKETQYF. The chain recombines TRBV19 with TRBJ2-5, with TRBD2 matching over 9 bases. Per germline, CDR1 LNHDA and CDR2 SQIVND (reference sequence). The CDR3 consists of 13 residues. J gave up 3 bases and V 5 bases, and 1 base lay outside the gene matches.

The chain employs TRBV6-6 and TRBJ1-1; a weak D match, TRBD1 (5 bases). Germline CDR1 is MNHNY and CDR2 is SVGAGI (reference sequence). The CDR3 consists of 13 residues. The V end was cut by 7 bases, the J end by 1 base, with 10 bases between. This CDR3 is CASKQEANTEAFF. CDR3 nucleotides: TGTGCCAGCAAACAGGAGGCGAACACTGAAGCTTTCTTT.

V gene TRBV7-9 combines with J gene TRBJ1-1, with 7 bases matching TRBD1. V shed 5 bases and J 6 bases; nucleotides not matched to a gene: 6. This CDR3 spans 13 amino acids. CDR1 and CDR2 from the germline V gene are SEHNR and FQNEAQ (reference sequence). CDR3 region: CASSPEGAAEAFF. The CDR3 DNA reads TGTGCCAGCAGCCCCGAGGGGGCCGCTGAAGCTTTCTTT.

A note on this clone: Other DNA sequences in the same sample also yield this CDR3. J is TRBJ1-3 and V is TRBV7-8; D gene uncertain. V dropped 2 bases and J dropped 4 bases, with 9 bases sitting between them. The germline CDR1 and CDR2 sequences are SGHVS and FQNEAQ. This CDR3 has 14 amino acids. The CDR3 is CASSLRRSGNTIYF. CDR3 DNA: TGTGCCAGCAGCTTAAGGAGGTCGGGAAACACCATATATTTT.

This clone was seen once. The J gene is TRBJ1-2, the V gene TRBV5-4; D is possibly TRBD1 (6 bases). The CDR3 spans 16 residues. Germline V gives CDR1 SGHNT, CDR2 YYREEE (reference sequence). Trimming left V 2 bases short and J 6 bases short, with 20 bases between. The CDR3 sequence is CASSLGAGVDLNGYTF. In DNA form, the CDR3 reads TGTGCCAGCAGCTTAGGGGCAGGGGTGGATTTGAATGGCTACACCTTC.

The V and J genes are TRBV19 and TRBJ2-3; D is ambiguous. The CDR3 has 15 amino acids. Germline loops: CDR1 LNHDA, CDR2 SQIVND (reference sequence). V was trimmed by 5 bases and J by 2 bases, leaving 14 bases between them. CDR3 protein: CASSLGSGPTDTQYF. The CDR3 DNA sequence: TGTGCCAGTAGTTTGGGTAGTGGGCCCACAGATACGCAGTATTTT.

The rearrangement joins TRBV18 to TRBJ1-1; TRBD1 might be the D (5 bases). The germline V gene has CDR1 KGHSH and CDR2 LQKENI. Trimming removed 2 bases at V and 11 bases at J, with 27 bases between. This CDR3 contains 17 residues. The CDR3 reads CASSPIKGTGTPVRAFF. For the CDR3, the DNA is TGTGCCAGCTCACCAATAAAGGGGACCGGGACCCCGGTCCGGGCTTTCTTT.

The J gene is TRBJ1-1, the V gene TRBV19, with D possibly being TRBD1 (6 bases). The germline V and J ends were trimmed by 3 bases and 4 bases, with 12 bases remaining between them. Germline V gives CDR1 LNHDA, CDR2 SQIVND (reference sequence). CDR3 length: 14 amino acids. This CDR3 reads CASSMNRVSTEAFF. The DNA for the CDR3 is TGTGCCAGTAGTATGAACAGGGTGAGCACTGAAGCTTTCTTT.

For the CDR3, the DNA is TGTGCCAGCAGCTTGGACGAACGTAGTCCGAACTCCTACGAGCAGTACTTC. This encodes CASSLDERSPNSYEQYF. The genes are TRBV5-5 and TRBJ2-7; D is ambiguous. Germline V gene sequence: CDR1 SGHKS, CDR2 YYEKEE (reference sequence). The ends were cut back, 0 bases at V and 0 bases at J, with 16 bases in the middle. CDR3 length: 17 amino acids.

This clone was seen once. As DNA, the CDR3 is TGTGCCAGCAGCGACAGGGGTCTGGGCTATGGCTACACCTTC. Amino acid sequence: CASSDRGLGYGYTF. V and J are TRBV6-6 and TRBJ1-2; TRBD1 matches at 8 bases. Germline values: CDR1 MNHNY, CDR2 SVGAGI (reference sequence). The CDR3 contains 14 residues. With V trimmed by 6 bases and J by 4 bases, 7 bases remained unmatched.

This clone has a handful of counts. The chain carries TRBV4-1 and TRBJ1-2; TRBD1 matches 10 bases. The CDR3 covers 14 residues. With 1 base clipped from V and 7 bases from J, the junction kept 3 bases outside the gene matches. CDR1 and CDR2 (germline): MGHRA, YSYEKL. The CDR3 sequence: CASSQGQGARGYTF. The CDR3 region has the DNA TGCGCCAGCAGCCAAGGACAGGGGGCCCGTGGCTACACCTTC.

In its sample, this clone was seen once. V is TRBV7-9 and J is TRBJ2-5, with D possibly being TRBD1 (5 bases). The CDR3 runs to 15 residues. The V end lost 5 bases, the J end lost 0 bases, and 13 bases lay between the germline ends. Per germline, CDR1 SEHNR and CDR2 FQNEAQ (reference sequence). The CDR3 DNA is TGTGCCAGCAGCCCACGCGTCAGGGACCAAGAGACCCAGTACTTC. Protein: CASSPRVRDQETQYF.